This T cell receptor beta chain stems from a study of tissue T cells after allogeneic stem cell transplantation. As to this clone: As yet, its antigen is unknown. Gene names and germline match the mouse. The read stops 1 residue short of the end of the CDR3; the missing end is completed from the germline J gene.

General observations from the study: Motif-based clustering found tissue-specific repertoire signatures shared across patients, though few clones were shared. Tissue-detected TCR repertoire was only partly captured by blood and spleen T cells.

Sequencing of TCRbeta CDR3 at survey depth gave sequences and template counts. Method: immunoSEQ multiplex PCR; TCRdb's copy keeps in-frame clones and lacks some. The table has about 2,400 clones, about 66% seen once. The CDR3 is 15 residues long. The germline CDR1 and CDR2 sequences are NSHNY and SYGAGN. V lost 0 bases and J lost 7; bases outside the gene matches: 3. V usage is TRBV13-1 and J usage is TRBJ2-1; 11 nucleotides agree with TRBD1. The receptor's source is a female BALB/c mouse in good health. The MHC haplotype of this mouse line is H2-d. Sequenced: gut tissue. CDR3 DNA, as far as it was read: TGTGCCAGCAGTGATGGGGGACAGGGGGGCGCTGAGCAGTTC. It codes for CASSDGGQGGAEQF. The full-length CDR3 reads as CASSDGGQGGAEQFF.